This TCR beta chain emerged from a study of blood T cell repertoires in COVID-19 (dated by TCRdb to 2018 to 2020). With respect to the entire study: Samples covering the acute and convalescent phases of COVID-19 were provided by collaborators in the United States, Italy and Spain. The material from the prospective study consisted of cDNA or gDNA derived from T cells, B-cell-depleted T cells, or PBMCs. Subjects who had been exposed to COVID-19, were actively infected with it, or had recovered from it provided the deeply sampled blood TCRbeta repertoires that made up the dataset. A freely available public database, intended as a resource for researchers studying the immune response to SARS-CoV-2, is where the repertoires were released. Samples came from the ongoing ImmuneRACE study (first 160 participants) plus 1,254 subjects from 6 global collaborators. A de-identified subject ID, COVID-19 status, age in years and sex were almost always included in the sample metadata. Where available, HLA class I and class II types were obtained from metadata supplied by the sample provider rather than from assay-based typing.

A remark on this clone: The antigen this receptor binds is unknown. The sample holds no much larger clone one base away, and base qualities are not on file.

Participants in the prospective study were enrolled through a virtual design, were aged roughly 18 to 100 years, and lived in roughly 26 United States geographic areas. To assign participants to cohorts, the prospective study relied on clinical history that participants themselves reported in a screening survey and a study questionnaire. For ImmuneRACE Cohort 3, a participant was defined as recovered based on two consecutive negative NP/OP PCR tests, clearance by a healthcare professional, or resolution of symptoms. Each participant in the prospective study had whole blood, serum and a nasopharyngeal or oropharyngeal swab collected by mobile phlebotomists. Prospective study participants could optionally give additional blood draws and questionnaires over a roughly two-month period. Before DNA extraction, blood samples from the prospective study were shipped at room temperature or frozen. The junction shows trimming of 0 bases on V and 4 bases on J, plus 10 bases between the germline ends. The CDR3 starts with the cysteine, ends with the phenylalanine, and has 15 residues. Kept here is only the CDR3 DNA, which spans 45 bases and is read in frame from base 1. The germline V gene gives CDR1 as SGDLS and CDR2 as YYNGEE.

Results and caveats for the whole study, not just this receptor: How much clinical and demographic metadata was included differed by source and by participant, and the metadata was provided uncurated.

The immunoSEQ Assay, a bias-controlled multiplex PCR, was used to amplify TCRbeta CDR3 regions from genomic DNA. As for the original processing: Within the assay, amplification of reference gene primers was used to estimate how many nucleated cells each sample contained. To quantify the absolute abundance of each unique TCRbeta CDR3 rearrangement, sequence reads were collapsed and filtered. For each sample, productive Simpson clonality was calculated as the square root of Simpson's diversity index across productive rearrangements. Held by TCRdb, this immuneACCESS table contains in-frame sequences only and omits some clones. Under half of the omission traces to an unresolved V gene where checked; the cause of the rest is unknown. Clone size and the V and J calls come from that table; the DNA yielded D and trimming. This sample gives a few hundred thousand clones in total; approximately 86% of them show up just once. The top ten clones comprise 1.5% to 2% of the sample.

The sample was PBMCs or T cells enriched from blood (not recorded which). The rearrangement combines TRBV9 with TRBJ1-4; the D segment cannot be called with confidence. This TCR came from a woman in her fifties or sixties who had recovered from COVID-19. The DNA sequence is TGTGCCAGCAGCGTAGCTTACGGTTATAATGAAAAACTGTTTTTT. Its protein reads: CASSVAYGYNEKLFF. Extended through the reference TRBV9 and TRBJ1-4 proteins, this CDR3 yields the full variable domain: DSGVTQTPKHLITATGQRVTLRCSPRSGDLSVYWYQQSLDQGLQFLIQYYNGEERAKGNILERFSAQQFPDLHSELNLSSLELGDSALYFCASSVAYGYNEKLFFGSGTQLSVL.